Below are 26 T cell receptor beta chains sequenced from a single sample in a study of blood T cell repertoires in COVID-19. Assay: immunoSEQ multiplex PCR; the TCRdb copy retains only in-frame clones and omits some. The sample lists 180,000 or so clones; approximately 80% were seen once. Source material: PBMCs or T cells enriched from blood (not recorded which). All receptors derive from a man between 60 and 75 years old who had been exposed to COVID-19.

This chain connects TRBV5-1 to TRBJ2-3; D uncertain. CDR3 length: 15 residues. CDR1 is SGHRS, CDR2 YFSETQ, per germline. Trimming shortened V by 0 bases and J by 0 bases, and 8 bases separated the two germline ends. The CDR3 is CASSLVTASTDTQYF. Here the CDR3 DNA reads TGCGCCAGCAGCTTGGTAACTGCTAGCACAGATACGCAGTATTTT.

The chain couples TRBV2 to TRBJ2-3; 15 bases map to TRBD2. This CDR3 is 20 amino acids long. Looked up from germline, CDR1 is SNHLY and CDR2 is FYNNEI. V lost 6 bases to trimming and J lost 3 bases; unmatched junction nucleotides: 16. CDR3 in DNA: TGTGCCAGCAGCTCTGACTCAAGGACTAGCGGGAGGGCTTTAACAGATACGCAGTATTTT. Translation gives CASSSDSRTSGRALTDTQYF.

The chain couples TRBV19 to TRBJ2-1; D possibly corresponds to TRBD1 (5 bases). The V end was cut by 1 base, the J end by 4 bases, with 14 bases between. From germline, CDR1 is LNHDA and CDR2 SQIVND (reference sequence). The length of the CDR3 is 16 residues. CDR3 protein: CASSIGPPDSYNEQFF. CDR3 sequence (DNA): TGTGCCAGTAGTATAGGCCCTCCCGACAGTTACAATGAGCAGTTCTTC. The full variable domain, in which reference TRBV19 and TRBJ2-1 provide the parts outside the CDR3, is DGGITQSPKYLFRKEGQNVTLSCEQNLNHDAMYWYRQDPGQGLRLIYYSQIVNDFQKGDIAEGYSVSREKKESFPLTVTSAQKNPTAFYLCASSIGPPDSYNEQFFGPGTRLTVL.

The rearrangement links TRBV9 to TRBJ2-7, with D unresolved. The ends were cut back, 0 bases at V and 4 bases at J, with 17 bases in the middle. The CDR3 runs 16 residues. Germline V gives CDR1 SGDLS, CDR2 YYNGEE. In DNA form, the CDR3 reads TGTGCCAGCAGCGTAGATGTTGCGGCTGACGTATACGAGCAGTACTTC. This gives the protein CASSVDVAADVYEQYF. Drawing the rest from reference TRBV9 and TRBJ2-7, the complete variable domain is DSGVTQTPKHLITATGQRVTLRCSPRSGDLSVYWYQQSLDQGLQFLIQYYNGEERAKGNILERFSAQQFPDLHSELNLSSLELGDSALYFCASSVDVAADVYEQYFGPGTRLTVT.

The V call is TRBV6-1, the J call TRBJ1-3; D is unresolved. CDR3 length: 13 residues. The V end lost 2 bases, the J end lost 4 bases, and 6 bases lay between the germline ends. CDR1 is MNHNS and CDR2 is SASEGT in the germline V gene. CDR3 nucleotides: TGTGCCAGCAGTGAATCCTCGGGAAACACCATATATTTT. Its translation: CASSESSGNTIYF.

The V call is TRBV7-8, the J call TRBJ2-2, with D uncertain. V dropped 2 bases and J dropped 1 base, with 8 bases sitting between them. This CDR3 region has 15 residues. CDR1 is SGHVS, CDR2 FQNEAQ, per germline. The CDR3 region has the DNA TGTGCCAGCAGCTTAACCCCAGGGAACACCGGGGAGCTGTTTTTT. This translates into CASSLTPGNTGELFF.

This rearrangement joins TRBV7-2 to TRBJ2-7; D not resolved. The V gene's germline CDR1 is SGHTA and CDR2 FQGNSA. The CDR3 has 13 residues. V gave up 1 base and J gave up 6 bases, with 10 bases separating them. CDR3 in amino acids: CASSLVGGREQYF. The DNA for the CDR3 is TGTGCCAGCAGCTTAGTCGGTGGTCGCGAGCAGTACTTC.

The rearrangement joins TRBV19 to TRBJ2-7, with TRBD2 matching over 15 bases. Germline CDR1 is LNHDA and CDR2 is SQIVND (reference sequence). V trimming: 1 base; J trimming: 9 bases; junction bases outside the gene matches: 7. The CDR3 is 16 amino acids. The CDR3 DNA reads TGTGCCAGTAGTATAGGGGGACTAGCGGGAGGTCTGGGGCAGTACTTC. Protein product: CASSIGGLAGGLGQYF. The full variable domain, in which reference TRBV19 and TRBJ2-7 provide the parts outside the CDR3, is DGGITQSPKYLFRKEGQNVTLSCEQNLNHDAMYWYRQDPGQGLRLIYYSQIVNDFQKGDIAEGYSVSREKKESFPLTVTSAQKNPTAFYLCASSIGGLAGGLGQYFGPGTRLTVT.

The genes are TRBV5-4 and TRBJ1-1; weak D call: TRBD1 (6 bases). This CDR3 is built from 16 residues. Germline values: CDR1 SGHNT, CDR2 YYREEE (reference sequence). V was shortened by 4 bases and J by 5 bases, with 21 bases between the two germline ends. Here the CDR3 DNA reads TGTGCCAGCAGCGTGGAAGGTAGGGGGAGATGGACTGAAGCTTTCTTT. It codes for CASSVEGRGRWTEAFF.

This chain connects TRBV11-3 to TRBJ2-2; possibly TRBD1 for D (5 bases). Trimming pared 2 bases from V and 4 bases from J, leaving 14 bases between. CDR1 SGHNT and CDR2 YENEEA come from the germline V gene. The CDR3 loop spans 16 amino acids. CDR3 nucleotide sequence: TGTGCCAGCAGCTTAAGGTCCAGGGTGGGCACCGGGGAGCTGTTTTTT. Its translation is CASSLRSRVGTGELFF.

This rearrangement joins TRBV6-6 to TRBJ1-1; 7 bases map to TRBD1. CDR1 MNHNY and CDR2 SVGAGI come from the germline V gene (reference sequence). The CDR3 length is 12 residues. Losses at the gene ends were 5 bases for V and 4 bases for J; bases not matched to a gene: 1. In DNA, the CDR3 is TGTGCCAGCAGTGGACAGGTCACTGAAGCTTTCTTT. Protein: CASSGQVTEAFF.

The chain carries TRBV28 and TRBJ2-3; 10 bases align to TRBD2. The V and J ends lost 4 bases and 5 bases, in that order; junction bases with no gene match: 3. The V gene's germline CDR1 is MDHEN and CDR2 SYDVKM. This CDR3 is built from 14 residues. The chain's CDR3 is CASSSSGRVDTQYF. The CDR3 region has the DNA TGTGCCAGCAGTTCCAGCGGGAGGGTAGATACGCAGTATTTT.

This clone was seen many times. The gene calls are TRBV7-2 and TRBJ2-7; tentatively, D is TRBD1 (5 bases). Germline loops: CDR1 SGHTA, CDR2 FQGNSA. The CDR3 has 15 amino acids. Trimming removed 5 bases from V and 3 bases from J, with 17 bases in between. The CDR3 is CASSNGPGMGYEQYF. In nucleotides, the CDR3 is TGTGCCAGCAGCAACGGACCAGGGATGGGCTACGAGCAGTACTTC.

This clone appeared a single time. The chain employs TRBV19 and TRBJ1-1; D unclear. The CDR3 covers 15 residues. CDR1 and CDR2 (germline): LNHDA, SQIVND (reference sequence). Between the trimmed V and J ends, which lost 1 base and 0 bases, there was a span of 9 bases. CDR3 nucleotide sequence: TGTGCCAGTAGTATAGTCGACGGGATGAACACTGAAGCTTTCTTT. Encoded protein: CASSIVDGMNTEAFF.

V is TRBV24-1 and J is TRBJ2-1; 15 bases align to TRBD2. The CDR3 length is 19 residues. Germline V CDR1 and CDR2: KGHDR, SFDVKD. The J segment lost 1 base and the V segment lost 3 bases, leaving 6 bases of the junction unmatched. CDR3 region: CATSDRTSGRARSYNEQFF. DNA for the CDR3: TGTGCCACCAGTGATAGGACTAGCGGGAGGGCCCGTTCCTACAATGAGCAGTTCTTC.

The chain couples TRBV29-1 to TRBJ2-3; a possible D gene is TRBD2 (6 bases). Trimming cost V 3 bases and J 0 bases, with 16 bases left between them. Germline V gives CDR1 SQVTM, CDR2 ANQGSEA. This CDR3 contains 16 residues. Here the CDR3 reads CSVDMGLRGSTDTQYF. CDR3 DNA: TGCAGCGTTGATATGGGACTTCGAGGAAGCACAGATACGCAGTATTTT.

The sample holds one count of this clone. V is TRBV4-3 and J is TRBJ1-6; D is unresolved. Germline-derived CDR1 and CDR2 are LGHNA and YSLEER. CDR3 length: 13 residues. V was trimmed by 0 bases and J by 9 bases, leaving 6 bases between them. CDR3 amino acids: CASSQEGPSPLHF. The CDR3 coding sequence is TGCGCCAGCAGCCAAGAGGGCCCTTCACCCCTCCACTTT.

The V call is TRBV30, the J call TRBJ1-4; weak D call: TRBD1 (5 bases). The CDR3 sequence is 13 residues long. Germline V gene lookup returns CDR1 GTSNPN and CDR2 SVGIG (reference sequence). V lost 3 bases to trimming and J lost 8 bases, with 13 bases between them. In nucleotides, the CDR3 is TGTGCCTGGAGAGGCAGGGAAGGGGAAAAACTGTTTTTT. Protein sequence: CAWRGREGEKLFF. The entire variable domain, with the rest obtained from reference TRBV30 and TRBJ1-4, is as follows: SQTIHQWPATLVQPVGSPLSLECTVEGTSNPNLYWYRQAAGRGLQLLFYSVGIGQISSEVPQNLSASRPQDRQFILSSKKLLLSDSGFYLCAWRGREGEKLFFGSGTQLSVL.

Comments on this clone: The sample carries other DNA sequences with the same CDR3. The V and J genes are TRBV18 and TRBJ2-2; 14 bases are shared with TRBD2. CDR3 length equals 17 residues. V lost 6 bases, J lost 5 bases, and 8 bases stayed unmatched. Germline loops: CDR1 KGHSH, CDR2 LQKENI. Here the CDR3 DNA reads TGTGCCAGCTCTCCGACTAGCGGGAGGGCCTTGACCGGGGAGCTGTTTTTT. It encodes CASSPTSGRALTGELFF.

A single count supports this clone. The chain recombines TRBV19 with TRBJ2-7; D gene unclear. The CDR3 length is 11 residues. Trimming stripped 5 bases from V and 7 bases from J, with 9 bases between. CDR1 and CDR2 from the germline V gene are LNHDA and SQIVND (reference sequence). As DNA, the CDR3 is TGTGCCAGTAGTGCCTCGGGTGAGCAGTACTTC. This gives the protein CASSASGEQYF.

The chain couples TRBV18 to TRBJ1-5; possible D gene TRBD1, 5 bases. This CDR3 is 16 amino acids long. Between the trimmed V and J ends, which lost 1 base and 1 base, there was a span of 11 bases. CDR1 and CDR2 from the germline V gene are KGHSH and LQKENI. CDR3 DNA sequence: TGTGCCAGCTCACCACTCAGCGGGGGGAGCAATCAGCCCCAGCATTTT. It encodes CASSPLSGGSNQPQHF.

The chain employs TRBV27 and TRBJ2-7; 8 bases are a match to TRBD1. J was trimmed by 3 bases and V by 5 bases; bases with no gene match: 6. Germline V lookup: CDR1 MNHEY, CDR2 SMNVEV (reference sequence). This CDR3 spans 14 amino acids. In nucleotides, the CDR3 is TGTGCCAGCAGTAGCGGACAGGGACGCTACGAGCAGTACTTC. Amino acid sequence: CASSSGQGRYEQYF.

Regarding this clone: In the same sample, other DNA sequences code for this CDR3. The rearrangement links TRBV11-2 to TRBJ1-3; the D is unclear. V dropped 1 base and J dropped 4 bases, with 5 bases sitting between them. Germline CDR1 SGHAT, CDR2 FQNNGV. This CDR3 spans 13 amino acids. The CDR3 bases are TGTGCCAGCAGCTTAGGAGGAGGAAACACCATATATTTT. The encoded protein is CASSLGGGNTIYF.

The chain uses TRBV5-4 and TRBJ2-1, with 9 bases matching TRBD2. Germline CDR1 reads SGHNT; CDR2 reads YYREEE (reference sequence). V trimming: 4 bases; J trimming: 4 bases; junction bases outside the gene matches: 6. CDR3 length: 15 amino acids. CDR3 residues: CASSASGAFYNEQFF. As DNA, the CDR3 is TGTGCCAGCAGCGCTAGCGGGGCCTTTTACAATGAGCAGTTCTTC.

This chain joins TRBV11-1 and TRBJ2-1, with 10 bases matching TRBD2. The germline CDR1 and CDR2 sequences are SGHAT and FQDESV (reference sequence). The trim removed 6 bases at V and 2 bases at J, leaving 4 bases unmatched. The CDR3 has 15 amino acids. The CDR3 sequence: CASRTLAGAYNEQFF. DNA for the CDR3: TGTGCCAGCAGGACTCTAGCGGGAGCCTACAATGAGCAGTTCTTC.

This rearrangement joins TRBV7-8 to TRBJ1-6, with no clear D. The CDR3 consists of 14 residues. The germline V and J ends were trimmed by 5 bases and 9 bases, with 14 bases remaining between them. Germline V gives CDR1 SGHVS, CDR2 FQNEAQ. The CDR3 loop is CASSPSTRISPLHF. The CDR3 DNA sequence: TGTGCCAGCAGCCCGAGTACCCGCATTTCACCCCTCCACTTT. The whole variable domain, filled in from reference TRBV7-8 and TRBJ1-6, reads GAGVSQSPRYKVAKRGQDVALRCDPISGHVSLFWYQQALGQGPEFLTYFQNEAQLDKSGLPSDRFFAERPEGSVSTLKIQRTQQEDSAVYLCASSPSTRISPLHFGNGTRLTVT.